The 9 T cell receptor beta chains reported below all come from one sample, sequenced in a study of PD-1 blockade in classical Hodgkin lymphoma. Sequencing was performed with immunoSEQ multiplex PCR; in TCRdb, only in-frame clones are kept and a portion is missing. The repertoire holds about 6,400 clones, with around 73% as singletons. Time point in this sample: cycle 4 day 1 (C4D1), after 6 weeks of nivolumab. Each patient relapsed following autologous stem cell transplantation, and prior brentuximab vedotin exposure differed. Researchers pulled CD8+ T cells out of thawed PBMCs using magnetic negative selection. This specimen consisted of CD8+ T cells from blood, obtained before the fourth cycle of nivolumab. The receptor set was obtained from a human donor with classical Hodgkin lymphoma.

This chain uses TRBV27 with TRBJ2-5; no clear D gene. This CDR3 is built from 14 residues. CDR1 and CDR2 from the germline V gene are MNHEY and SMNVEV (reference sequence). V gave up 0 bases and J gave up 5 bases, with 10 bases separating them. CDR3 amino acids: CASSLSVGSETQYF. CDR3 coding DNA: TGTGCCAGCAGTTTATCGGTCGGTTCGGAGACCCAGTACTTC.

The V and J genes are TRBV30 and TRBJ1-2; a possible D gene is TRBD1 (5 bases). CDR3 length: 14 residues. The V end was cut by 5 bases, the J end by 4 bases, with 17 bases between. Germline assignment: CDR1 GTSNPN and CDR2 SVGIG (reference sequence). As DNA, the CDR3 is TGTGCCTGGGATGGGGCTCACCAGGCCTATGGCTACACCTTC. The encoded protein is CAWDGAHQAYGYTF. The entire variable domain, with the rest obtained from reference TRBV30 and TRBJ1-2, is as follows: SQTIHQWPATLVQPVGSPLSLECTVEGTSNPNLYWYRQAAGRGLQLLFYSVGIGQISSEVPQNLSASRPQDRQFILSSKKLLLSDSGFYLCAWDGAHQAYGYTFGSGTRLTVV.

The table lists this clone with a count of one. The rearrangement joins TRBV7-3 to TRBJ2-1; TRBD2 agrees at 7 bases. The germline CDR1 and CDR2 sequences are SGHTA and FQGTGA. The CDR3 is 15 residues long. Unmatched junction bases numbered 12, after V lost 4 bases and J lost 9 bases. CDR3 DNA: TGTGCCAGCAGCTCGATGAACTCCGGGGGGAGTGAGCAGTTCTTC. Its protein product is CASSSMNSGGSEQFF.

V and J are TRBV5-1 and TRBJ2-1; D remains ambiguous. Germline assignment: CDR1 SGHRS and CDR2 YFSETQ. V lost 0 bases and J 0 bases, leaving 4 bases between the germline ends. The CDR3 has 14 amino acids. CDR3 residues: CASSLADSYNEQFF. The CDR3 DNA follows: TGCGCCAGCAGCTTGGCAGACTCCTACAATGAGCAGTTCTTC.

The chain uses TRBV29-1 and TRBJ1-1, with no clear D. The germline gives CDR1 SQVTM, CDR2 ANQGSEA. CDR3 length: 9 residues. V lost 5 bases to trimming and J lost 6 bases, with 4 bases between them. This chain's CDR3 is CSVSAEAFF. For the CDR3, the DNA is TGCAGCGTTAGCGCTGAAGCTTTCTTT.

This clone turned up a few times. The CDR3 protein is CASSLAGQGETQYF. The CDR3 DNA sequence: TGTGCCAGCAGCTTAGCGGGACAGGGGGAGACCCAGTACTTC. The V gene is TRBV7-8, the J gene TRBJ2-5; 10 bases match TRBD1. The CDR3 totals 14 residues. Unmatched junction bases numbered 0, after V lost 0 bases and J lost 5 bases. CDR1 SGHVS and CDR2 FQNEAQ come from the germline V gene.

The J gene is TRBJ2-1, the V gene TRBV27; TRBD2 might be the D (5 bases). Germline V gene lookup returns CDR1 MNHEY and CDR2 SMNVEV (reference sequence). The CDR3 loop spans 15 amino acids. Trimming left V 3 bases short and J 4 bases short, with 13 bases between. CDR3: CASSFAAGTYNEQFF. CDR3 DNA: TGTGCCAGCAGTTTTGCCGCGGGCACGTACAATGAGCAGTTCTTC.

The chain couples TRBV6-5 to TRBJ1-4; D is uncertain. Germline lookup yields CDR1 MNHEY and CDR2 SVGAGI. V lost 8 bases and J lost 1, with 14 bases in between. The CDR3 loop spans 15 amino acids. The CDR3, as DNA: TGTGCCAGCGGTTCATTCCTCGAAACTAATGAAAAACTGTTTTTT. It encodes CASGSFLETNEKLFF.

V usage is TRBV10-1 and J usage is TRBJ2-7, with unresolved D. With 7 bases removed from V and 1 base from J, the gap between germline ends came to 17 bases. This CDR3 is 15 amino acids long. The germline V gene has CDR1 WNHNN and CDR2 SYGVQD (reference sequence). CDR3 coding DNA: TGCGCCAGCACGCACCGGGCCCCCAGTTCCTACGAGCAGTACTTC. It translates to CASTHRAPSSYEQYF.